What follows are 32 T cell receptor beta chains derived from one specimen sequenced in a study of identical twins. TCRdb passed the 5' RACE reads through MiXCR, listing each CDR3 protein once. The sample lists 250,000 to 350,000 distinct CDR3 sequences, roughly 9% occurring once. The sample also formed part of further work on yellow fever vaccine responses in identical twins.

The sample was CD8+ T cells sorted from blood. The receptors were gathered from a woman under 30 in good health.

This rearrangement joins TRBV27 to TRBJ2-1; D gene unclear. CDR3 length equals 15 residues. Trimming removed 1 base from V and 0 bases from J, with 7 bases in between. Germline-derived CDR1 and CDR2 are MNHEY and SMNVEV (reference sequence). The CDR3 region has the DNA TGTGCCAGCAGTTTATTTCTCAGCTCCTACAATGAGCAGTTCTTC. Encoded protein: CASSLFLSSYNEQFF.

The sample holds a few counts of this clonotype. V usage is TRBV20-1 and J usage is TRBJ2-1; a possible D gene is TRBD2 (6 bases). The CDR3 has 20 amino acids. CDR1 and CDR2 (germline): DFQATT, SNEGSKA (reference sequence). V lost 0 bases and J 6 bases, leaving 30 bases between the germline ends. The CDR3 region is CSARDTWALGEGAGGNEQFF. CDR3 coding DNA: TGCAGTGCTAGAGATACTTGGGCGTTAGGAGAGGGAGCGGGTGGCAATGAGCAGTTCTTC.

This clonotype showed up many times. The chain combines TRBV12-3 or TRBV12-4 with TRBJ2-5, with 7 bases identical to TRBD1. CDR3 length: 14 residues. V lost 6 bases, J lost 14 bases, and 18 bases stayed unmatched. The CDR3 sequence: CASSQGQLTLPTYF. The CDR3 bases are TGTGCCAGCAGCCAGGGACAGCTTACATTGCCAACCTACTTC.

The chain couples TRBV6-1 to TRBJ2-5; D gene unclear. Trimming cost V 3 bases and J 0 bases, with 8 bases left between them. This CDR3 region has 14 residues. Germline V gene lookup returns CDR1 MNHNS and CDR2 SASEGT. The chain's CDR3 is CASSDVSYQETQYF. As DNA, the CDR3 is TGTGCCAGCAGTGATGTATCCTACCAAGAGACCCAGTACTTC.

This clonotype was observed many times. The V call is TRBV27, the J call TRBJ2-7; possible D gene TRBD1, 6 bases. V shed 5 bases and J shed 2 bases, with 19 bases lying between them. CDR1 and CDR2 from the germline V gene are MNHEY and SMNVEV (reference sequence). The CDR3 runs 16 residues. CDR3 sequence (DNA): TGTGCCAGCAGTCCCTTAGGGGGTCTTAGGCCCTACGAGCAGTACTTC. It yields the protein CASSPLGGLRPYEQYF.

This clonotype has a count of ten or more. J is TRBJ2-1 and V is TRBV6-2 or TRBV6-3; no firm D call. The CDR3 spans 13 residues. V dropped 2 bases and J dropped 4 bases, with 6 bases sitting between them. Germline CDR1 and CDR2: MNHEY and SVGEGT. CDR3 residues: CASSYPGYNEQFF. The CDR3 DNA is TGTGCCAGCAGTTACCCCGGGTACAATGAGCAGTTCTTC.

This clonotype was counted at least ten times. The J gene is TRBJ2-1, the V gene TRBV5-5, with 9 bases fitting TRBD2. Germline CDR1 reads SGHKS; CDR2 reads YYEKEE (reference sequence). The CDR3 is 15 residues long. Germline trimming cut 4 bases from V and 3 bases from J; bases unmatched to any gene: 5. CDR3: CASSPGLAIYNEQFF. CDR3 sequence (DNA): TGTGCCAGCAGCCCCGGACTAGCGATCTACAATGAGCAGTTCTTC.

This chain uses TRBV29-1 with TRBJ2-2, with 8 positions matching TRBD2. Germline values: CDR1 SQVTM, CDR2 ANQGSEA. J gave up 1 base and V 5 bases, and 9 bases lay outside the gene matches. CDR3 length: 16 residues. The CDR3 region is CSVWELGGVNTGELFF. CDR3 DNA: TGCAGCGTTTGGGAACTCGGGGGGGTGAACACCGGGGAGCTGTTTTTT.

The sample holds a few counts of this clonotype. The chain couples TRBV7-9 to TRBJ2-1; D call uncertain. The CDR3 is 13 residues long. Looked up from germline, CDR1 is SEHNR and CDR2 is FQNEAQ (reference sequence). V was shortened by 1 base and J by 5 bases, with 6 bases between the two germline ends. The CDR3 nucleotides are TGTGCCAGCAGCTTAGGGGCCGACAATGAGCAGTTCTTC. It codes for CASSLGADNEQFF.

The rearrangement links TRBV7-2 to TRBJ2-1; 9 bases align to TRBD2. The CDR3 runs to 16 residues. The V segment lost 8 bases and the J segment 3 bases; nucleotides outside the gene matches: 11. Germline CDR1 and CDR2: SGHTA and FQGNSA. The CDR3 DNA reads TGTGCCAGCCAAGCCGGAGCGGGAGGTCTCTACAATGAGCAGTTCTTC. This gives the protein CASQAGAGGLYNEQFF.

A few counts support this clonotype. The chain couples TRBV14 to TRBJ2-1; 7 bases line up with TRBD2. CDR3 length: 15 amino acids. Germline-derived CDR1 and CDR2 are SGHDN and FVKESK. The J segment lost 2 bases and the V segment lost 4 bases, leaving 5 bases of the junction unmatched. The CDR3 reads CASSPREGTYNEQFF. CDR3 DNA sequence: TGTGCCAGCAGCCCGAGGGAGGGAACCTACAATGAGCAGTTCTTC.

This clonotype was seen only a few times. This sequence joins TRBV20-1 and TRBJ2-3; D might be TRBD2 (5 bases). The germline gives CDR1 DFQATT, CDR2 SNEGSKA (reference sequence). With 2 bases removed from V and 3 bases from J, the gap between germline ends came to 21 bases. The CDR3 totals 17 residues. The CDR3 sequence: CSARLERSRPGTDTQYF. CDR3 DNA sequence: TGCAGTGCTAGACTGGAGCGTTCGAGACCGGGGACAGATACGCAGTATTTT.

The rearrangement joins TRBV7-9 to TRBJ2-3; TRBD2 agrees at 7 bases. Unmatched junction bases numbered 7, after V lost 6 bases and J lost 4 bases. The CDR3 covers 14 residues. CDR1 is SEHNR and CDR2 is FQNEAQ in the germline V gene (reference sequence). CDR3 sequence (DNA): TGTGCCAGCAGTGAAGCGGGGTTCTCAGATACGCAGTATTTT. Translating it yields CASSEAGFSDTQYF.

The J gene is TRBJ2-2, the V gene TRBV19; 7 bases line up with TRBD2. The CDR3 extends over 17 amino acids. Per germline, CDR1 LNHDA and CDR2 SQIVND (reference sequence). The V segment lost 3 bases and the J segment 6 bases; nucleotides outside the gene matches: 13. For the CDR3, the DNA is TGTGCCAGTAGTATCTGGGCGGGGGTCGTGGTCGCCGGGGAGCTGTTTTTT. This translates into CASSIWAGVVVAGELFF.

This clonotype was counted between two and nine times. The rearrangement uses TRBV10-3 and TRBJ2-7; D not certain. Per germline, CDR1 ENHRY and CDR2 SYGVKD. Trimming pared 3 bases from V and 3 bases from J, leaving 9 bases between. The CDR3 sequence is 13 residues long. The CDR3 spells CAISEGRDYEQYF. In DNA, the CDR3 is TGTGCCATCAGTGAAGGAAGGGACTACGAGCAGTACTTC.

This chain links TRBV12-3 or TRBV12-4 with TRBJ2-1, with D perhaps being TRBD1 or TRBD2 (6 bases each). V lost 7 bases and J lost 7, with 20 bases in between. This CDR3 has 15 amino acids. This chain's CDR3 is CASKNAGPQGNEQFF. CDR3 nucleotides: TGTGCCAGCAAAAACGCGGGACCACAGGGAAATGAGCAGTTCTTC.

The chain joins TRBV4-3 to TRBJ2-7; maybe TRBD1 (6 bases). Germline-derived CDR1 and CDR2 are LGHNA and YSLEER. This CDR3 has 14 residues. The V end was cut by 3 bases, the J end by 3 bases, with 12 bases between. The CDR3 DNA reads as TGCGCCAGCAGCCAGGGCAGGGGTGGCTACGAGCAGTACTTC. It codes for CASSQGRGGYEQYF.

The chain recombines TRBV11-2 with TRBJ1-4, with 12 nucleotides matching TRBD1. Germline CDR1 SGHAT, CDR2 FQNNGV. CDR3 length equals 14 residues. Trimming removed 4 bases from V and 8 bases from J; junction bases left unmatched: 2. CDR3 bases: TGTGCCAGCAGCTGGGGACAGGGGGCCGAAAAACTGTTTTTT. It translates to CASSWGQGAEKLFF.

The table lists this clonotype with a few counts. This chain joins TRBV20-1 and TRBJ2-2; a possible D gene is TRBD1 (5 bases). CDR1 is DFQATT, CDR2 SNEGSKA, per germline (reference sequence). The CDR3 covers 14 residues. The V end lost 4 bases, the J end lost 2 bases, and 11 bases lay between the germline ends. The CDR3 region is CSATGWANTGELFF. Here the CDR3 DNA reads TGCAGTGCTACAGGGTGGGCAAACACCGGGGAGCTGTTTTTT.

The CDR3 bases are TGTGCCAGTACTGCACGGGGGCGCAACACCGGGGAGCTGTTTTTT. Its translation is CASTARGRNTGELFF. This chain links TRBV28 with TRBJ2-2; TRBD1 or TRBD2 may be the D gene (6 bases each). Germline CDR1 is MDHEN and CDR2 is SYDVKM. The CDR3 has 15 amino acids. The V end lost 9 bases, the J end lost 2 bases, and 16 bases lay between the germline ends. The full variable domain, rest sourced from reference TRBV28 and TRBJ2-2, is DVKVTQSSRYLVKRTGEKVFLECVQDMDHENMFWYRQDPGLGLRLIYFSYDVKMKEKGDIPEGYSVSREKKERFSLILESASTNQTSMYLCASTARGRNTGELFFGEGSRLTVL.

This clonotype was detected a few times. The CDR3 protein is CSVGFWDRAAYEQYF. DNA for the CDR3: TGCAGCGTAGGATTCTGGGACAGGGCGGCCTACGAGCAGTACTTC. The chain is built from TRBV29-1 and TRBJ2-7, with 9 positions matching TRBD1. Germline V lookup: CDR1 SQVTM, CDR2 ANQGSEA. This CDR3 region has 15 residues. The V and J ends lost 6 bases and 2 bases, in that order; junction bases with no gene match: 11.

This clonotype was picked up a small number of times. The rearrangement links TRBV20-1 to TRBJ2-1; 8 bases align to TRBD2. J was trimmed by 7 bases and V by 3 bases; bases with no gene match: 8. This CDR3 is built from 14 residues. CDR1 DFQATT and CDR2 SNEGSKA come from the germline V gene (reference sequence). The CDR3 DNA reads as TGCAGTGCTAGCATCCCAGCGGGAGTGAATGAGCAGTTCTTC. Protein sequence: CSASIPAGVNEQFF.

V gene TRBV7-2 combines with J gene TRBJ2-3; D may be TRBD2 (5 bases). Trimming took off 4 bases at V and 3 bases at J, with 8 bases between the two ends. This CDR3 is 13 amino acids long. Germline V gene data show CDR1 as SGHTA and CDR2 as FQGNSA. The CDR3 sequence is CASSWEPTDTQYF. The DNA of the CDR3 is TGTGCCAGCAGCTGGGAGCCAACAGATACGCAGTATTTT.

This clonotype was observed a handful of times. Germline and junction disagree at one end, which may indicate a read error. The V gene is TRBV7-7, the J gene TRBJ2-2; 9 positions match TRBD2. Germline CDR1 is SSHAT and CDR2 is FNYEAQ (reference sequence). The CDR3 consists of 16 residues. In DNA form, the CDR3 reads TGTGCTAGCAGCCCACGAGAGACTAGCGGAGGAGGGGAGCTGTTTTTT. Translation: CASSPRETSGGGELFF.

This clonotype has just a few counts. This chain links TRBV11-2 with TRBJ2-2; D unresolved. The CDR3 has 14 residues. V lost 5 bases and J lost 1, with 8 bases in between. Germline CDR1 and CDR2: SGHAT and FQNNGV. CDR3 bases: TGTGCCAGCAGCCCTGCTAAGAACACCGGGGAGCTGTTTTTT. It specifies CASSPAKNTGELFF.

There are a few counts of this clonotype. The rearrangement uses TRBV2 and TRBJ1-6, with 11 bases lining up with TRBD1. The CDR3 totals 15 residues. Germline V CDR1 and CDR2: SNHLY, FYNNEI. The V gene end was trimmed by 6 bases and the J gene end by 9 bases; junction bases not matched to a gene: 7. The CDR3 is CASSRTGGMGSPLHF. For the CDR3, the DNA is TGTGCCAGCAGCCGGACAGGGGGCATGGGTTCACCCCTCCACTTT.

The J gene is TRBJ1-1, the V gene TRBV7-3; D is unresolved. CDR3 length equals 14 residues. Germline V gene lookup returns CDR1 SGHTA and CDR2 FQGTGA. Deletions cut 2 bases from V and 1 base from J, with 8 bases between. CDR3 in amino acids: CASSLAAGNTEAFF. In DNA, the CDR3 is TGTGCCAGCAGCTTAGCCGCAGGGAACACTGAAGCTTTCTTT.

The rearrangement uses TRBV6-5 and TRBJ2-7; 9 nucleotides align to TRBD1. J was trimmed by 4 bases and V by 2 bases; bases with no gene match: 6. This CDR3 contains 15 residues. Per the germline V gene, CDR1 is MNHEY and CDR2 is SVGAGI. CDR3: CASSYPGTGMYEQYF. In DNA, the CDR3 is TGTGCCAGCAGTTACCCCGGGACAGGGATGTACGAGCAGTACTTC.

V usage is TRBV7-8 and J usage is TRBJ2-5, with a tentative D call TRBD1 (6 bases). The V gene lost 5 bases and the J gene lost 5 bases, with 18 bases spanning the gap. The CDR3 covers 15 residues. Looked up from germline, CDR1 is SGHVS and CDR2 is FQNEAQ. In nucleotides, the CDR3 is TGTGCCAGCAGCCTGTTCTACAGGGTCGCGGAGACCCAGTACTTC. This codes for CASSLFYRVAETQYF.

At least ten counts were recorded for this clonotype. The V gene is TRBV7-9, the J gene TRBJ2-7; TRBD1 matches at 7 bases. The CDR3 extends over 14 amino acids. Germline CDR1 and CDR2: SEHNR and FQNEAQ (reference sequence). V shed 4 bases, J shed 5 bases, and the junction held 8 bases outside the gene matches. CDR3 bases: TGTGCCAGCAGCTCCAGAGACAGGGTCCACGAGCAGTACTTC. Translation: CASSSRDRVHEQYF.

The rearrangement links TRBV6-2 or TRBV6-3 to TRBJ2-4; 9 nucleotides match TRBD1. J gave up 0 bases and V 2 bases, and 2 bases lay outside the gene matches. The V gene's germline CDR1 is MNHEY and CDR2 SVGEGT. CDR3 length equals 16 residues. The CDR3: CASSYRQGEAKNIQYF. The CDR3 DNA follows: TGTGCCAGCAGTTACCGACAGGGGGAAGCCAAAAACATTCAGTACTTC.

This clonotype was recorded a few times. The rearrangement joins TRBV5-4 to TRBJ1-1; D possibly corresponds to TRBD1 (6 bases). This CDR3 has 16 amino acids. V was cut by 3 bases and J by 1 base, with 16 bases left in between. CDR1 and CDR2 from the germline V gene are SGHNT and YYREEE (reference sequence). The CDR3 region has the DNA TGTGCCAGCAGCTCCACCAACAGGGTCGGGAACACTGAAGCTTTCTTT. It codes for CASSSTNRVGNTEAFF. The variable domain in full, with the rest retrieved from reference TRBV5-4 and TRBJ1-1, is ETGVTQSPTHLIKTRGQQVTLRCSSQSGHNTVSWYQQALGQGPQFIFQYYREEENGRGNFPPRFSGLQFPNYSSELNVNALELDDSALYLCASSSTNRVGNTEAFFGQGTRLTVV.